The next 14 T cell receptor beta chains were all read from a single sample in a study of Ad26.COV2.S vaccination and SARS-CoV-2 variants. TCRdb's copy holds only in-frame clones and misses some; the assay was immunoSEQ multiplex PCR. The sample holds approximately 400,000 clones, around 92% seen once. The sequencing used peripheral blood, collected after recovery from COVID-19. The receptor set was obtained from a human donor who had recovered from COVID-19.

J is TRBJ1-3 and V is TRBV2; D not certain. The CDR3 totals 14 residues. Between the trimmed V and J ends, which lost 3 bases and 0 bases, there was a span of 6 bases. From germline, CDR1 is SNHLY and CDR2 FYNNEI. The CDR3 sequence: CASSDLISGNTIYF. The CDR3 bases are TGTGCCAGCAGTGACTTAATCTCTGGAAACACCATATATTTT.

Of note for this clone: The sample holds other DNA sequences that translate to the same CDR3. The chain uses TRBV10-1 and TRBJ2-2; D gene unclear. The CDR3 covers 13 residues. The V gene's germline CDR1 is WNHNN and CDR2 SYGVQD (reference sequence). V was pared by 2 bases and J by 2 bases, with 3 bases between. Here the CDR3 reads CASSERNTGELFF. In DNA, the CDR3 is TGCGCCAGCAGTGAGCGTAACACCGGGGAGCTGTTTTTT.

This clone is a singleton in its sample. This rearrangement joins TRBV24-1 to TRBJ1-3; D is uncertain. The CDR3 sequence is 14 residues long. The V end lost 12 bases, the J end lost 2 bases, and 16 bases lay between the germline ends. Germline lookup yields CDR1 KGHDR and CDR2 SFDVKD. CDR3 DNA: TGTGCCTCCCCCGGCCCAAGTGCTGGAAACACCATATATTTT. This encodes CASPGPSAGNTIYF.

Only one count was recorded for this clone. The chain carries TRBV7-2 and TRBJ1-1; TRBD1 might be the D (5 bases). Per germline, CDR1 SGHTA and CDR2 FQGNSA. Trimming cost V 5 bases and J 4 bases, with 14 bases left between them. The CDR3 extends over 14 amino acids. In nucleotides, the CDR3 is TGTGCCAGCAGCAAGCAGGGAGGTGGCACTGAAGCTTTCTTT. Encoded protein: CASSKQGGGTEAFF.

The CDR3 is CASSDTGTGQNGAFF. The CDR3 coding sequence is TGTGCCAGCAGTGATACCGGGACAGGACAGAATGGGGCTTTCTTT. The genes are TRBV9 and TRBJ1-1; 8 bases map to TRBD1. This CDR3 contains 15 residues. V lost 5 bases and J lost 11; bases outside the gene matches: 17. Germline V CDR1 and CDR2: SGDLS, YYNGEE.

The chain joins TRBV7-9 to TRBJ1-2; 8 nucleotides align to TRBD1. Unmatched junction bases numbered 10, after V lost 5 bases and J lost 5 bases. The CDR3 runs 15 residues. Germline CDR1 and CDR2: SEHNR and FQNEAQ (reference sequence). The chain's CDR3 is CASSPSDRVSYGYTF. CDR3 bases: TGTGCCAGCAGCCCTTCGGACAGGGTTTCTTATGGCTACACCTTC. Based on the CDR3 plus reference TRBV7-9 and TRBJ1-2, the full variable domain is DTGVSQNPRHKITKRGQNVTFRCDPISEHNRLYWYRQTLGQGPEFLTYFQNEAQLEKSRLLSDRFSAERPKGSFSTLEIQRTEQGDSAMYLCASSPSDRVSYGYTFGSGTRLTVV.

This sequence joins TRBV6-5 and TRBJ1-1; the D is unclear. V dropped 8 bases and J dropped 4 bases, with 14 bases sitting between them. Germline V gene lookup returns CDR1 MNHEY and CDR2 SVGAGI. The length of the CDR3 is 13 residues. The CDR3 loop reads CASRSGWGTEAFF. The CDR3 DNA reads as TGTGCCAGCCGCTCAGGATGGGGCACTGAAGCTTTCTTT.

The chain uses TRBV6-2 or TRBV6-3 and TRBJ2-2; D remains ambiguous. The CDR3 runs to 14 residues. The V end was cut by 5 bases, the J end by 0 bases, with 7 bases between. In germline, CDR1 is MNHEY, CDR2 SVGEGT. In DNA form, the CDR3 reads TGTGCCAGCAGTCGCCTCACGAACACCGGGGAGCTGTTTTTT. Its translation is CASSRLTNTGELFF.

The rearrangement uses TRBV4-1 and TRBJ1-2; no reliable D call. Trimming left V 2 bases short and J 2 bases short, with 6 bases between. Per germline, CDR1 MGHRA and CDR2 YSYEKL. The CDR3 loop spans 13 amino acids. CDR3: CASSQQGNYGYTF. The CDR3 DNA reads TGCGCCAGCAGCCAACAAGGGAACTATGGCTACACCTTC.

This clone was counted once. The CDR3 loop is CASSPIRTGFHEQYF. In DNA form, the CDR3 reads TGTGCCAGCAGCCCGATCCGGACAGGGTTTCACGAGCAGTACTTC. This chain uses TRBV3-1 (or the pseudogene TRBV3-2) with TRBJ2-7; 8 bases are shared with TRBD1. In germline, CDR1 is LGHDT, CDR2 YNNKEL (reference sequence). V shed 4 bases and J 5 bases; nucleotides not matched to a gene: 10. CDR3 size: 15 residues.

The chain couples TRBV2 to TRBJ2-1; 7 bases fit TRBD1. Per the germline V gene, CDR1 is SNHLY and CDR2 is FYNNEI. CDR3 size: 16 residues. The J segment lost 1 base and the V segment lost 7 bases, leaving 10 bases of the junction unmatched. The CDR3 loop reads CASMRDRAESYNEQFF. In nucleotides, the CDR3 is TGTGCCAGCATGAGAGACAGGGCAGAGTCCTACAATGAGCAGTTCTTC.

The chain links TRBV3-1 (or the pseudogene TRBV3-2) to TRBJ1-3; 8 bases fit TRBD1. V was pared by 5 bases and J by 0 bases, with 9 bases of the junction left unmatched. Germline lookup yields CDR1 LGHDT and CDR2 YNNKEL (reference sequence). This CDR3 spans 17 amino acids. CDR3 DNA sequence: TGTGCCAGCAGCTCTCTCTCCGGACAGGGCTCTGGAAACACCATATATTTT. This codes for CASSSLSGQGSGNTIYF.

V is TRBV6-2 or TRBV6-3 and J is TRBJ2-1; possible D gene TRBD1, 6 bases. V lost 3 bases, J lost 2 bases, and 11 bases lay in between. CDR1 and CDR2 from the germline V gene are MNHEY and SVGEGT. This CDR3 has 15 residues. Here the CDR3 reads CASSYVQGAYNEQFF. DNA of the CDR3: TGTGCCAGCAGTTATGTACAGGGAGCCTACAATGAGCAGTTCTTC.

Note on this clone: Additional DNA sequences in this sample encode the identical CDR3. The chain combines TRBV5-1 with TRBJ1-1; 7 positions agree with TRBD1. V trimming: 2 bases; J trimming: 0 bases; junction bases outside the gene matches: 1. The germline V gene has CDR1 SGHRS and CDR2 YFSETQ. This CDR3 has 14 residues. For the CDR3, the DNA is TGCGCCAGCAGCTTCGGGACAGTGAACACTGAAGCTTTCTTT. Encoded protein: CASSFGTVNTEAFF. The entire variable domain, with the rest obtained from reference TRBV5-1 and TRBJ1-1, is as follows: KAGVTQTPRYLIKTRGQQVTLSCSPISGHRSVSWYQQTPGQGLQFLFEYFSETQRNKGNFPGRFSGRQFSNSRSEMNVSTLELGDSALYLCASSFGTVNTEAFFGQGTRLTVV.